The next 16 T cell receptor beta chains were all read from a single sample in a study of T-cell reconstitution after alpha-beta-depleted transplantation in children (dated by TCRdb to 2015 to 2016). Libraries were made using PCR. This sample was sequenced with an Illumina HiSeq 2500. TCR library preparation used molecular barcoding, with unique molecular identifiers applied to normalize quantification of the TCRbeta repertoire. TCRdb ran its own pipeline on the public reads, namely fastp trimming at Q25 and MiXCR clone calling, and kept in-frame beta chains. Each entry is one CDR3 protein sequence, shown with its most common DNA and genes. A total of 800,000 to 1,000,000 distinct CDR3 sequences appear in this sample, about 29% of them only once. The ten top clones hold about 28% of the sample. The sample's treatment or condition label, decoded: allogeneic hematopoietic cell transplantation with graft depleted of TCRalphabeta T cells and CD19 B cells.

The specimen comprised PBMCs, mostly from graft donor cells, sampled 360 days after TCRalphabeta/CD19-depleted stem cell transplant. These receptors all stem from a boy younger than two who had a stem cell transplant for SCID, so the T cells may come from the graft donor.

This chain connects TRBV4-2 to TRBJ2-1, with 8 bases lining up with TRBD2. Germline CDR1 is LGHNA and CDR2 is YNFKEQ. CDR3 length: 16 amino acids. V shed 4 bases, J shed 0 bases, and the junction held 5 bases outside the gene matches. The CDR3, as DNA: TGTGCCAGCAGCCCGGGGGGGATAAGCTCCTACAATGAGCAGTTCTTC. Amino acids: CASSPGGISSYNEQFF.

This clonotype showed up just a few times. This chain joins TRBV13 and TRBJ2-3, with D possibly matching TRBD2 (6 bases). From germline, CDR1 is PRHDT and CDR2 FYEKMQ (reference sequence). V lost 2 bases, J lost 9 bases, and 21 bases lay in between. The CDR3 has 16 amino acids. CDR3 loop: CASSLRLVPLVYTQYF. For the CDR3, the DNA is TGTGCCAGCAGCTTACGACTAGTCCCCTTGGTTTACACGCAGTATTTT.

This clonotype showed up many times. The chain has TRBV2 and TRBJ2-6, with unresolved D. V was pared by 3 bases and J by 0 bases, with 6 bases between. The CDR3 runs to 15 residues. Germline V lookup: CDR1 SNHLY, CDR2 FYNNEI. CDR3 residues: CASSDGISGANVLTF. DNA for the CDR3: TGTGCCAGCAGTGATGGAATCTCTGGGGCCAACGTCCTGACTTTC. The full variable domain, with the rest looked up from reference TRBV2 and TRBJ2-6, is EPEVTQTPSHQVTQMGQEVILRCVPISNHLYFYWYRQILGQKVEFLVSFYNNEISEKSEIFDDQFSVERPDGSNFTLKIRSTKLEDSAMYFCASSDGISGANVLTFGAGSRLTVL.

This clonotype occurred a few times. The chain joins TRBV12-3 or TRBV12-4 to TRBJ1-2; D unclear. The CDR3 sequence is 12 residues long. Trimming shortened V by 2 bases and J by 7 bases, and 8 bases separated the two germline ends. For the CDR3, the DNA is TGTGCCAGCAGTTTAAAGGGTAGTGGCTACACCTTC. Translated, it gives CASSLKGSGYTF.

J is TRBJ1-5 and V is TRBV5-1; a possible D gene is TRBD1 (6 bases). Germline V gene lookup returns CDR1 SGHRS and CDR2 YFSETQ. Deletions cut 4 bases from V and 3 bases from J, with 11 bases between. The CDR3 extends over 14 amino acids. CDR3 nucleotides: TGCGCCAGCAGCGATGGGGGGCTCAATCAGCCCCAGCATTTT. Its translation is CASSDGGLNQPQHF. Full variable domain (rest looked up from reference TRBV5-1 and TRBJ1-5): KAGVTQTPRYLIKTRGQQVTLSCSPISGHRSVSWYQQTPGQGLQFLFEYFSETQRNKGNFPGRFSGRQFSNSRSEMNVSTLELGDSALYLCASSDGGLNQPQHFGDGTRLSIL.

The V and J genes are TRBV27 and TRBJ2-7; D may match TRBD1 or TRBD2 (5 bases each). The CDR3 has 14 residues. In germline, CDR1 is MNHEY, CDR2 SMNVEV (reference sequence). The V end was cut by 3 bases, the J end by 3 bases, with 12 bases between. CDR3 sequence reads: CASSFVGPYYEQYF. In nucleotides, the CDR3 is TGTGCCAGCAGTTTCGTGGGACCCTACTACGAGCAGTACTTC.

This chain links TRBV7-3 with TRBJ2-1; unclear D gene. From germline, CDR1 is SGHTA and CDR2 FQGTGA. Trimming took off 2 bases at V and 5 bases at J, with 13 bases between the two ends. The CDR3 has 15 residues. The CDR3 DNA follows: TGTGCCAGCAGCTTAGATCGGGTAAGGAACAATGAGCAGTTCTTC. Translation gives CASSLDRVRNNEQFF.

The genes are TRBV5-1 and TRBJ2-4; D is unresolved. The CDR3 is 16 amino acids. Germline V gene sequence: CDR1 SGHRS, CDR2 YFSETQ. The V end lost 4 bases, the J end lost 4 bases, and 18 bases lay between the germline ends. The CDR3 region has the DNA TGCGCCAGCAGCCCCCTAGGTGAGGACCGAAAAAACATTCAGTACTTC. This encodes CASSPLGEDRKNIQYF.

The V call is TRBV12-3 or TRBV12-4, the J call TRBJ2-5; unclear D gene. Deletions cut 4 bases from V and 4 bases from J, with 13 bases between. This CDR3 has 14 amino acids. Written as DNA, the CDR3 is TGTGCCAGCAGTTCCCGTGGCCTCAGAGAGACCCAGTACTTC. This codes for CASSSRGLRETQYF.

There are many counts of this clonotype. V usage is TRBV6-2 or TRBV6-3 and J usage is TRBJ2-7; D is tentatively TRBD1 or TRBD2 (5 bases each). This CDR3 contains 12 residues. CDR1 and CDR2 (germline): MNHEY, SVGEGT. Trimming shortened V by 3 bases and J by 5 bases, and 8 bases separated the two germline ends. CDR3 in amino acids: CASSYGGHEQYF. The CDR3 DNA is TGTGCCAGCAGTTATGGGGGACACGAGCAGTACTTC.

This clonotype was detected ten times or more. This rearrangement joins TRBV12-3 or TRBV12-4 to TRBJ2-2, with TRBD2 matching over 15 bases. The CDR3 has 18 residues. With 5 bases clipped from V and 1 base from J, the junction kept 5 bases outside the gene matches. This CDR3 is CASSPRGLAGGNTGELFF. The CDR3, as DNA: TGTGCCAGCAGTCCCCGGGGACTAGCGGGGGGGAACACCGGGGAGCTGTTTTTT.

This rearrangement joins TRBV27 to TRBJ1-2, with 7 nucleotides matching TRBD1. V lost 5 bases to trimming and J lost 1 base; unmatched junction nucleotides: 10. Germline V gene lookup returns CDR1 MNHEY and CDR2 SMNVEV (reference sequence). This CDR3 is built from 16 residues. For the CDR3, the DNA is TGTGCCAGCAGTGCCTCTACCGGGACAGTTAACTATGGCTACACCTTC. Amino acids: CASSASTGTVNYGYTF.

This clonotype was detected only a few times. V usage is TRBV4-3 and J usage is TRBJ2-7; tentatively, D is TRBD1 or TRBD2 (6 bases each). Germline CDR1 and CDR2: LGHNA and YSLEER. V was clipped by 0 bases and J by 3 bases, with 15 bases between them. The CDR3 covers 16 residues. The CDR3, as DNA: TGCGCCAGCAGCCAAGAGGGGGGCAGGCCTGTCTACGAGCAGTACTTC. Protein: CASSQEGGRPVYEQYF.

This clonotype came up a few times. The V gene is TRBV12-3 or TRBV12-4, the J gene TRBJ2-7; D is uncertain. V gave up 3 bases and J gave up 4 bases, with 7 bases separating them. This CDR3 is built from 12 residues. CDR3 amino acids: CASSFARYEQYF. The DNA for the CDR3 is TGTGCCAGCAGTTTCGCTCGGTACGAGCAGTACTTC.

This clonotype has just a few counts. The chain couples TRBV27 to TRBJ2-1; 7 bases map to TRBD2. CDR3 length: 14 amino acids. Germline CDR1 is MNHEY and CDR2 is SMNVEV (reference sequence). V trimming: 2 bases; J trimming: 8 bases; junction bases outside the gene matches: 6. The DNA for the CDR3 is TGTGCCAGCAGTTTAGAGACGGGGGGATATGAGCAGTTCTTC. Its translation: CASSLETGGYEQFF.

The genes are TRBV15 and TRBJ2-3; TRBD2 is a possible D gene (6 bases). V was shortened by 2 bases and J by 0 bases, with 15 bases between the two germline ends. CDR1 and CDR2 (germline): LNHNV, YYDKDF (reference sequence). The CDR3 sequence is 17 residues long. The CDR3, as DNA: TGTGCCACCAGCAGATGGGTCCTAGCGCGGAGCACAGATACGCAGTATTTT. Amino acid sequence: CATSRWVLARSTDTQYF.